These T cell receptor beta chains were read from a single sample in a study of blood T cells in healthy people across ages. TCRdb re-called the 5' RACE reads through MiXCR, storing one row per CDR3 protein. The table lists 600,000 to 1,000,000 distinct CDR3 sequences, roughly 50% of them singletons. Sequenced sample: blood. All receptors derive from a young man in good health. Each CDR3 is given with its conserved first and last residue. The D gene is left open where the match is weak. Only part of the rows carry a size: once, few, many, or a class if the clone is expanded.

v_gene: TRBV7-3
j_gene: TRBJ2-3
abundance: few
d_gene: TRBD2
CDR3aa: CASSQELAGGGDTQYF
CDR3nt: TGTGCCAGCAGCCAAGAGCTAGCGGGAGGGGGAGATACGCAGTATTTT

v_gene: TRBV6-5
j_gene: TRBJ2-1
abundance: NA
d_gene: TRBD2
CDR3aa: CASSYLAGGDEQFF
CDR3nt: TGTGCCAGCAGTTACTTGGCGGGAGGAGATGAGCAGTTCTTC

v_gene: TRBV4-3
j_gene: TRBJ2-5
abundance: NA
d_gene: TRBD2
CDR3aa: CASRATLGTSGQETQYF
CDR3nt: TGCGCCAGCAGAGCTACCCTTGGGACTAGCGGGCAAGAGACCCAGTACTTC

v_gene: TRBV12-3/TRBV12-4
j_gene: TRBJ2-3
abundance: NA
d_gene: TRBD1
CDR3aa: CASSCRGGADAQYF
CDR3nt: TGTGCCAGCAGTTGCAGAGGGGGCGCAGATGCGCAGTATTTT

v_gene: TRBV3-1
j_gene: TRBJ2-5
abundance: NA
d_gene: TRBD1
CDR3aa: CASSQGTGEETQYF
CDR3nt: TGTGCCAGCAGCCAAGGGACAGGGGAAGAGACCCAGTACTTC

v_gene: TRBV20-1
j_gene: TRBJ1-2
abundance: NA
d_gene: TRBD1
CDR3aa: CSARGQGAEYGYTF
CDR3nt: TGCAGTGCTAGGGGACAGGGGGCAGAGTATGGCTACACCTTC

v_gene: TRBV6-2/TRBV6-3
j_gene: TRBJ2-3
abundance: NA
d_gene: TRBD2
CDR3aa: CASSRLAGDRGTQYF
CDR3nt: TGTGCCAGCAGTAGACTAGCGGGGGACCGCGGCACGCAGTATTTT

v_gene: TRBV7-2
j_gene: TRBJ1-2
abundance: NA
d_gene: NA
CDR3aa: CASSSRPPRDLYTF
CDR3nt: TGTGCCAGCAGCTCCCGCCCACCCAGGGACCTCTACACCTTC

v_gene: TRBV7-2
j_gene: TRBJ2-3
abundance: few
d_gene: NA
CDR3aa: CASSVVSTDTQYF
CDR3nt: TGTGCCAGCAGCGTAGTTAGCACAGATACGCAGTATTTT

v_gene: TRBV6-1
j_gene: TRBJ1-1
abundance: NA
d_gene: NA
CDR3aa: CASSEPNKEAFF
CDR3nt: TGTGCCAGCAGTGAACCGAACAAGGAAGCTTTCTTT

v_gene: TRBV7-9
j_gene: TRBJ2-3
abundance: NA
d_gene: NA
CDR3aa: CASSPSGGFSDTQYF
CDR3nt: TGTGCCAGCAGCCCATCGGGGGGCTTCTCAGATACGCAGTATTTT

v_gene: TRBV20-1
j_gene: TRBJ2-7
abundance: NA
d_gene: TRBD1
CDR3aa: CSAISGTGDDEQYF
CDR3nt: TGCAGTGCTATCTCCGGGACAGGGGACGACGAGCAGTACTTC

v_gene: TRBV7-2
j_gene: TRBJ2-1
abundance: NA
d_gene: NA
CDR3aa: CAGSLVSGQETQFF
CDR3nt: TGTGCCGGCAGCTTAGTTTCGGGACAAGAGACCCAGTTCTTC

v_gene: TRBV9
j_gene: TRBJ2-4
abundance: once
d_gene: TRBD1
CDR3aa: CASSGQGTPGAKNIQYF
CDR3nt: TGTGCCAGCAGCGGACAGGGCACCCCGGGAGCCAAAAACATTCAGTACTTC

v_gene: TRBV25-1
j_gene: TRBJ2-6
abundance: many
d_gene: NA
CDR3aa: CASSDPTSKRAGANVLTF
CDR3nt: TGTGCCAGCAGTGATCCTACCTCGAAAAGGGCTGGGGCCAACGTCCTGACTTTC

v_gene: TRBV20-1
j_gene: TRBJ2-4
abundance: few
d_gene: NA
CDR3aa: CSGGVTKNIQYF
CDR3nt: TGCAGTGGAGGCGTGACCAAAAACATTCAGTACTTC

v_gene: TRBV6-1
j_gene: TRBJ2-7
abundance: NA
d_gene: NA
CDR3aa: CASSQWSLTGTYEQYF
CDR3nt: TGTGCCAGCAGTCAATGGAGTTTAACGGGGACCTACGAGCAGTACTTC

v_gene: TRBV4-2
j_gene: TRBJ1-5
abundance: NA
d_gene: NA
CDR3aa: CASSQGQVSDQPQHF
CDR3nt: TGTGCCAGCAGCCAAGGACAGGTTAGCGATCAGCCCCAGCATTTT

v_gene: TRBV29-1
j_gene: TRBJ2-5
abundance: many
d_gene: NA
CDR3aa: CSVESWGETQYF
CDR3nt: TGCAGCGTTGAGTCCTGGGGGGAGACCCAGTACTTC

v_gene: TRBV5-1
j_gene: TRBJ2-3
abundance: many
d_gene: NA
CDR3aa: CASSLEGSTDTQYF
CDR3nt: TGCGCCAGCAGCTTGGAGGGGAGCACAGATACGCAGTATTTT

v_gene: TRBV4-2
j_gene: TRBJ2-1
abundance: few
d_gene: TRBD2
CDR3aa: CASSQAVTGIAGGLEQFF
CDR3nt: TGTGCCAGCAGCCAAGCCGTCACGGGAATAGCGGGGGGGCTGGAGCAGTTCTTC

v_gene: TRBV28
j_gene: TRBJ2-7
abundance: NA
d_gene: NA
CDR3aa: CASSLTLVYEQYF
CDR3nt: TGTGCCAGCAGTTTAACCCTGGTCTACGAGCAGTACTTC

v_gene: TRBV20-1
j_gene: TRBJ2-7
abundance: NA
d_gene: TRBD2
CDR3aa: CSAEGTSVPYEQYF
CDR3nt: TGCAGTGCCGAAGGGACTAGCGTGCCCTACGAGCAGTACTTC

v_gene: TRBV20-1
j_gene: TRBJ2-3
abundance: NA
d_gene: NA
CDR3aa: CSANSEGTDTQYF
CDR3nt: TGCAGTGCTAATAGCGAAGGCACAGATACGCAGTATTTT

v_gene: TRBV9
j_gene: TRBJ2-3
abundance: NA
d_gene: NA
CDR3aa: CASSVGPETDTQYF
CDR3nt: TGTGCCAGCAGCGTAGGTCCGGAGACAGATACGCAGTATTTT

v_gene: TRBV4-3
j_gene: TRBJ1-2
abundance: few
d_gene: NA
CDR3aa: CASSQGEANYGYTF
CDR3nt: TGCGCCAGCAGCCAAGGGGAGGCTAACTATGGCTACACCTTC

v_gene: TRBV12-3/TRBV12-4
j_gene: TRBJ2-5
abundance: NA
d_gene: NA
CDR3aa: CASTQRVGGETQYF
CDR3nt: TGTGCCAGCACCCAGCGGGTCGGGGGAGAGACCCAGTACTTC

v_gene: TRBV29-1
j_gene: TRBJ2-1
abundance: few
d_gene: NA
CDR3aa: CSVVISYNEQFF
CDR3nt: TGCAGCGTTGTCATCAGTTACAATGAGCAGTTCTTC

v_gene: TRBV20-1
j_gene: TRBJ1-2
abundance: NA
d_gene: NA
CDR3aa: CSARATLTGGSNYGYTF
CDR3nt: TGCAGTGCTAGAGCCACCCTGACGGGGGGGTCCAACTATGGCTACACCTTC

v_gene: TRBV30
j_gene: TRBJ2-7
abundance: NA
d_gene: NA
CDR3aa: CAWSVGAVWDYEQYF
CDR3nt: TGTGCCTGGAGTGTAGGGGCAGTTTGGGACTACGAGCAGTACTTC

v_gene: TRBV25-1
j_gene: TRBJ2-3
abundance: NA
d_gene: NA
CDR3aa: CASRVHLGTDTQYF
CDR3nt: TGTGCCAGCAGGGTACACCTGGGCACAGATACGCAGTATTTT

v_gene: TRBV7-2
j_gene: TRBJ2-7
abundance: NA
d_gene: NA
CDR3aa: CASSPSSFGTRSSYEQYF
CDR3nt: TGTGCCAGCAGCCCATCCAGCTTCGGGACACGGTCGTCCTACGAGCAGTACTTC

v_gene: TRBV5-1
j_gene: TRBJ2-3
abundance: few
d_gene: TRBD2
CDR3aa: CASSPGTSPSTDTQYF
CDR3nt: TGCGCCAGCAGCCCCGGGACTAGTCCCTCCACAGATACGCAGTATTTT

v_gene: TRBV20-1
j_gene: TRBJ1-1
abundance: NA
d_gene: NA
CDR3aa: CSAVGHPNTEAFF
CDR3nt: TGCAGTGCCGTTGGACATCCGAACACTGAAGCTTTCTTT

v_gene: TRBV11-2
j_gene: TRBJ2-3
abundance: NA
d_gene: NA
CDR3aa: CASSHQGWADTQYF
CDR3nt: TGTGCCAGCAGCCATCAGGGGTGGGCAGATACGCAGTATTTT

v_gene: TRBV6-5
j_gene: TRBJ2-3
abundance: NA
d_gene: NA
CDR3aa: CASSDDTITDTQYF
CDR3nt: TGTGCCAGCAGCGATGACACCATCACAGATACGCAGTATTTT

v_gene: TRBV24-1
j_gene: TRBJ2-5
abundance: once
d_gene: NA
CDR3aa: CATSGAGRETQYF
CDR3nt: TGTGCCACCAGTGGGGCAGGTCGAGAGACCCAGTACTTC

v_gene: TRBV12-5
j_gene: TRBJ1-1
abundance: NA
d_gene: NA
CDR3aa: CASAPTGTNTEAFF
CDR3nt: TGTGCTAGTGCCCCAACGGGCACGAACACTGAAGCTTTCTTT

v_gene: TRBV27
j_gene: TRBJ1-2
abundance: NA
d_gene: NA
CDR3aa: CASSFFSGNDYTF
CDR3nt: TGTGCCAGCAGTTTTTTTTCTGGGAATGACTACACCTTC

v_gene: TRBV5-1
j_gene: TRBJ2-7
abundance: NA
d_gene: NA
CDR3aa: CASSLRSADYEQYF
CDR3nt: TGCGCCAGCAGCCTTCGTTCTGCCGATTACGAGCAGTACTTC

v_gene: TRBV28
j_gene: TRBJ2-1
abundance: NA
d_gene: TRBD2
CDR3aa: CTSTEYSGSSNEQFF
CDR3nt: TGTACCAGCACCGAATATAGCGGGAGTTCCAATGAGCAGTTCTTC

v_gene: TRBV3-1
j_gene: TRBJ1-5
abundance: NA
d_gene: NA
CDR3aa: CASSQSYGNQPQHF
CDR3nt: TGTGCCAGCAGCCAAAGTTATGGCAATCAGCCCCAGCATTTT

v_gene: TRBV6-1
j_gene: TRBJ2-1
abundance: once
d_gene: TRBD2
CDR3aa: CASSEGAGGVYNEQFF
CDR3nt: TGTGCCAGCAGTGAAGGGGCGGGGGGCGTCTACAATGAGCAGTTCTTC

v_gene: TRBV28
j_gene: TRBJ1-5
abundance: NA
d_gene: NA
CDR3aa: CASRAVGQNQPQHF
CDR3nt: TGTGCCAGCAGAGCGGTCGGTCAGAACCAGCCCCAGCATTTT

v_gene: TRBV6-6
j_gene: TRBJ2-5
abundance: NA
d_gene: NA
CDR3aa: CASSYSAVWYF
CDR3nt: TGTGCCAGCAGTTACTCGGCAGTGTGGTACTTC

v_gene: TRBV20-1
j_gene: TRBJ2-3
abundance: NA
d_gene: TRBD2
CDR3aa: CSARGAGTDTQYF
CDR3nt: TGCAGTGCTAGGGGAGCGGGAACAGATACGCAGTATTTT

v_gene: TRBV7-2
j_gene: TRBJ2-1
abundance: NA
d_gene: TRBD1
CDR3aa: CASSRGTGGNNEQFF
CDR3nt: TGTGCCAGCAGTCGAGGGACAGGGGGGAACAATGAGCAGTTCTTC

v_gene: TRBV5-4
j_gene: TRBJ2-3
abundance: NA
d_gene: TRBD2
CDR3aa: CASSVTSSGGSTDTQYF
CDR3nt: TGTGCCAGCAGCGTCACCTCTAGCGGGGGATCTACAGATACGCAGTATTTT

v_gene: TRBV28
j_gene: TRBJ2-7
abundance: NA
d_gene: NA
CDR3aa: CASSTSTGVYEQYF
CDR3nt: TGTGCCAGCAGTACATCAACCGGGGTCTACGAGCAGTACTTC